Shown below are 12 T cell receptor beta chains from a single sample sequenced in a study of blood T cell repertoires in COVID-19. The table came from immunoSEQ multiplex PCR; TCRdb's copy has only in-frame clones and leaves some out. The table includes 220,000 or so clones, 90% detected once. Sequenced: PBMCs or T cells enriched from blood (not recorded which). These receptors were collected from a man aged 25-45 years who had been exposed to COVID-19.

This rearrangement joins TRBV3-1 (or the pseudogene TRBV3-2) to TRBJ2-7, with 9 bases matching TRBD2. Germline V gives CDR1 LGHDT, CDR2 YNNKEL (reference sequence). The CDR3 is 17 amino acids. V trimming: 0 bases; J trimming: 5 bases; junction bases outside the gene matches: 11. CDR3 sequence reads: CASSQESSRTSVNEQYF. The CDR3 nucleotides read TGTGCCAGCAGCCAAGAAAGCTCTCGGACTAGCGTCAACGAGCAGTACTTC.

The chain uses TRBV10-3 and TRBJ1-5; D unresolved. V was shortened by 4 bases and J by 0 bases, with 4 bases between the two germline ends. Per germline, CDR1 ENHRY and CDR2 SYGVKD. The CDR3 totals 13 residues. CDR3 nucleotide sequence: TGTGCCATCAGTGGGGCTAGCAATCAGCCCCAGCATTTT. Encoded protein: CAISGASNQPQHF.

As concerns this clone: Other DNA sequences of this sample code for an identical CDR3. The rearrangement joins TRBV6-2 or TRBV6-3 to TRBJ2-7, with 7 bases that match TRBD1. The junction had 1 base not matched to a gene; V was cut back by 5 bases and J by 3 bases. The CDR3 covers 12 residues. Germline V lookup: CDR1 MNHEY, CDR2 SVGEGT. CDR3 bases: TGTGCCAGCAGTAGACAGGGCTACGAGCAGTACTTC. Its translation is CASSRQGYEQYF.

The J gene is TRBJ2-5, the V gene TRBV25-1, with D maybe TRBD1 (6 bases). The CDR3 spans 14 residues. V gave up 5 bases and J gave up 5 bases, with 15 bases separating them. In germline, CDR1 is MGHDK, CDR2 SYGVNS. The CDR3 nucleotides are TGTGCCAGCAGTATACCAGGGGAGTGGGAGACCCAGTACTTC. Translated, it gives CASSIPGEWETQYF.

This clone was picked up a small number of times. The chain links TRBV7-9 to TRBJ1-5; 7 positions match TRBD1. The CDR3 totals 16 residues. CDR1 and CDR2 (germline): SEHNR, FQNEAQ (reference sequence). The trim removed 4 bases at V and 2 bases at J, leaving 8 bases unmatched. The CDR3 nucleotides read TGTGCCAGCAGCTCCTCGGGGACAGTCGGCAATCAGCCCCAGCATTTT. This codes for CASSSSGTVGNQPQHF. Looking up the rest from reference TRBV7-9 and TRBJ1-5 gives the full variable domain: DTGVSQNPRHKITKRGQNVTFRCDPISEHNRLYWYRQTLGQGPEFLTYFQNEAQLEKSRLLSDRFSAERPKGSFSTLEIQRTEQGDSAMYLCASSSSGTVGNQPQHFGDGTRLSIL.

This clone was picked up a small number of times. The rearrangement links TRBV7-2 to TRBJ2-1, with 10 bases identical to TRBD2. Germline V gives CDR1 SGHTA, CDR2 FQGNSA. Unmatched junction bases numbered 11, after V lost 5 bases and J lost 7 bases. CDR3 length equals 16 residues. The CDR3 loop reads CASSKILAGPNNEQFF. CDR3 coding DNA: TGTGCCAGCAGCAAGATACTAGCGGGGCCAAATAATGAGCAGTTCTTC.

The genes are TRBV28 and TRBJ2-5; D might be TRBD2 (5 bases). This CDR3 spans 16 amino acids. V was cut by 6 bases and J by 6 bases, with 23 bases left in between. Germline V gene data show CDR1 as MDHEN and CDR2 as SYDVKM. The CDR3 protein is CASSEPNLDPGKTQYF. Here the CDR3 DNA reads TGTGCCAGCAGCGAGCCGAACCTAGACCCGGGAAAGACCCAGTACTTC.

V and J are TRBV28 and TRBJ1-1; D is unresolved. The CDR3 is 11 amino acids. Trimming removed 6 bases from V and 6 bases from J, with 8 bases in between. Germline V lookup: CDR1 MDHEN, CDR2 SYDVKM. The CDR3 DNA sequence: TGTGCCAGCAGGTTTAAATCTGAAGCTTTCTTT. This codes for CASRFKSEAFF. Full variable domain (rest looked up from reference TRBV28 and TRBJ1-1): DVKVTQSSRYLVKRTGEKVFLECVQDMDHENMFWYRQDPGLGLRLIYFSYDVKMKEKGDIPEGYSVSREKKERFSLILESASTNQTSMYLCASRFKSEAFFGQGTRLTVV.

The chain uses TRBV5-1 and TRBJ2-7; unclear D gene. The germline V gene has CDR1 SGHRS and CDR2 YFSETQ. The ends were cut back, 3 bases at V and 2 bases at J, with 3 bases in the middle. This CDR3 contains 11 residues. In DNA form, the CDR3 reads TGCGCCAGCAGCTCCACCTACGAGCAGTACTTC. Translated: CASSSTYEQYF. Based on the CDR3 plus reference TRBV5-1 and TRBJ2-7, the full variable domain is KAGVTQTPRYLIKTRGQQVTLSCSPISGHRSVSWYQQTPGQGLQFLFEYFSETQRNKGNFPGRFSGRQFSNSRSEMNVSTLELGDSALYLCASSSTYEQYFGPGTRLTVT.

In its sample, this clone was seen once. This chain uses TRBV15 with TRBJ1-2; weak D call: TRBD1 (5 bases). Trimming removed 5 bases from V and 0 bases from J, with 10 bases in between. The CDR3 has 14 residues. Germline assignment: CDR1 LNHNV and CDR2 YYDKDF (reference sequence). The CDR3 coding sequence is TGTGCCACCAGCGTAGACAGATCTAACTATGGCTACACCTTC. Its protein product is CATSVDRSNYGYTF.

This clone was detected only once. CDR3 sequence reads: CATSRDQPGLAGATYEQYF. In nucleotides, the CDR3 is TGTGCCACCAGCAGAGACCAGCCGGGACTAGCGGGGGCTACCTACGAGCAGTACTTC. V is TRBV15 and J is TRBJ2-7, with TRBD2 matching 14 bases. The CDR3 is 19 amino acids. V lost 0 bases to trimming and J lost 2 bases; unmatched junction nucleotides: 9. Germline values: CDR1 LNHNV, CDR2 YYDKDF (reference sequence).

The V call is TRBV10-3, the J call TRBJ1-3, with D possibly being TRBD1 (5 bases). The CDR3 extends over 14 amino acids. The germline V gene has CDR1 ENHRY and CDR2 SYGVKD. V lost 10 bases and J 2 bases, leaving 15 bases between the germline ends. The CDR3 bases are TGTGCCACCCGTCTCGGGGGACCTGGAAACACCATATATTTT. Protein product: CATRLGGPGNTIYF.